This T cell receptor (beta chain) is drawn from a study of T cell changes during pregnancy in multiple sclerosis. Judged by abundance, this clone is medium-sized. V lost 3 bases to trimming and J lost 12 bases, with 16 bases between them. Germline CDR1 is SGHTS and CDR2 is YDEGEE. The CDR3 length is 12 residues. Clones were sequenced by immunoSEQ multiplex PCR, and TCRdb holds only the in-frame ones, with some missing. The sample lists 40,000 to 45,000 clones, roughly nine tenths occurring once. The TCR sequence derives from a female donor with multiple sclerosis, enrolled in a pregnancy study. This chain joins TRBV5-8 and TRBJ2-7, with D perhaps TRBD2 (6 bases). This material consisted of CD4+ T cells from peripheral blood mononuclear cells, taken in the first trimester of pregnancy. The CDR3 here is CASSSVGGGGYF. The CDR3 bases are TGTGCCAGCAGCTCCGTTGGGGGAGGAGGGTACTTC.